The 9 T cell receptor beta chains reported below all come from one sample, sequenced in a study of shared clonotypes between healthy human individuals. Sequencing used immunoSEQ multiplex PCR; TCRdb keeps in-frame clones, though not all of them. The sample shows approximately 2.5 million clones, approximately 92% of them seen only once. Sequenced sample: naive CD4+ T cells sorted from blood. Specified subset: CD45RA+ positively selected. These receptors came from a man aged 18 to 29 in good health.

The chain joins TRBV5-1 to TRBJ2-7, with D possibly matching TRBD2 (6 bases). The length of the CDR3 is 15 residues. V lost 0 bases, J lost 3 bases, and 13 bases lay in between. Germline CDR1 reads SGHRS; CDR2 reads YFSETQ. For the CDR3, the DNA is TGCGCCAGCAGCTTGGCGGAGGGGCCTGTCTACGAGCAGTACTTC. It yields the protein CASSLAEGPVYEQYF. Variable domain in full (rest from reference TRBV5-1 and TRBJ2-7): KAGVTQTPRYLIKTRGQQVTLSCSPISGHRSVSWYQQTPGQGLQFLFEYFSETQRNKGNFPGRFSGRQFSNSRSEMNVSTLELGDSALYLCASSLAEGPVYEQYFGPGTRLTVT.

The V and J genes are TRBV5-4 and TRBJ1-3; D unclear. The CDR3 loop spans 15 amino acids. Germline V gives CDR1 SGHNT, CDR2 YYREEE (reference sequence). V lost 3 bases to trimming and J lost 0 bases, with 10 bases between them. The chain's CDR3 is CASSSDSSSGNTIYF. CDR3 nucleotide sequence: TGTGCCAGCAGCTCGGACTCGAGCTCTGGAAACACCATATATTTT. The variable domain in full, completed from reference TRBV5-4 and TRBJ1-3, reads ETGVTQSPTHLIKTRGQQVTLRCSSQSGHNTVSWYQQALGQGPQFIFQYYREEENGRGNFPPRFSGLQFPNYSSELNVNALELDDSALYLCASSSDSSSGNTIYFGEGSWLTVV.

V usage is TRBV7-3 and J usage is TRBJ1-2, with TRBD1 identical over 10 bases. The CDR3 is 13 amino acids. The V gene end was trimmed by 3 bases and the J gene end by 6 bases; junction bases not matched to a gene: 1. Germline V lookup: CDR1 SGHTA, CDR2 FQGTGA. The CDR3 DNA sequence: TGTGCCAGCAGCTTGGGACAGGGGAATGGCTACACCTTC. It translates to CASSLGQGNGYTF. The complete variable domain, with remaining parts taken from reference TRBV7-3 and TRBJ1-2, reads GAGVSQTPSNKVTEKGKYVELRCDPISGHTALYWYRQSLGQGPEFLIYFQGTGAADDSGLPNDRFFAVRPEGSVSTLKIQRTERGDSAVYLCASSLGQGNGYTFGSGTRLTVV.

The chain joins TRBV9 to TRBJ2-7; TRBD1 aligns across 9 bases. Looked up from germline, CDR1 is SGDLS and CDR2 is YYNGEE. The CDR3 runs to 15 residues. V lost 3 bases to trimming and J lost 0 bases; unmatched junction nucleotides: 4. The CDR3 bases are TGTGCCAGCAGCGCCGGGACAGGGAACTCCTACGAGCAGTACTTC. Residues: CASSAGTGNSYEQYF.

As for this clone: This sample also contains other DNA sequences that code for the same CDR3. This chain links TRBV21-1 with TRBJ2-7. TRBV21-1 is shown as a pseudogene. The CDR3 contains 9 residues. The CDR3 DNA follows: TGTGCCAGCTCCTACGAGCAGTACTTC. Amino acids: CASSYEQYF.

CDR3 in amino acids: CASSYLQARNTEAFF. CDR3 DNA sequence: TGTGCCAGCAGTTACTTACAGGCTCGGAACACTGAAGCTTTCTTT. J is TRBJ1-1 and V is TRBV6-5; D is possibly TRBD1 (5 bases). The CDR3 contains 15 residues. Germline loops: CDR1 MNHEY, CDR2 SVGAGI. Trimming removed 1 base from V and 1 base from J, with 10 bases in between.

The CDR3 reads CASSQEHRTGEATDTQYF. The CDR3 DNA sequence: TGCGCCAGCAGCCAAGAGCACAGGACAGGGGAGGCCACAGATACGCAGTATTTT. The chain carries TRBV4-3 and TRBJ2-3; TRBD1 agrees at 9 bases. The CDR3 is 18 amino acids. In germline, CDR1 is LGHNA, CDR2 YSLEER. V shed 0 bases, J shed 2 bases, and the junction held 9 bases outside the gene matches.

The chain uses TRBV5-5 and TRBJ2-3, with a weak D call TRBD2 (5 bases). The V end lost 4 bases, the J end lost 1 base, and 22 bases lay between the germline ends. The length of the CDR3 is 18 residues. Germline V CDR1 and CDR2: SGHKS, YYEKEE (reference sequence). The chain's CDR3 is CASSGTHGLERGTDTQYF. CDR3 in DNA: TGTGCCAGCAGCGGTACCCACGGGCTAGAGAGGGGCACAGATACGCAGTATTTT.

The chain has TRBV7-6 and TRBJ2-5, with D possibly matching TRBD2 (6 bases). Germline V CDR1 and CDR2: SGHVS, FNYEAQ. The CDR3 runs 18 residues. V dropped 0 bases and J dropped 1 base, with 18 bases sitting between them. CDR3 residues: CASSLARGTSSLQETQYF. CDR3 in DNA: TGTGCCAGCAGCTTAGCGCGGGGTACTAGTTCCCTCCAAGAGACCCAGTACTTC.